This T cell receptor (beta chain) was retrieved from a study of T cells in Graves' hyperthyroidism and ophthalmopathy. Using RNA transcripts as the source, TCR beta CDR3 regions were amplified. HTBI primers were employed in a first-round RT-PCR of the TCR CDR3. TCRdb re-called the multiplex PCR reads with MiXCR, one entry per CDR3 protein. The sample holds under 300,000 distinct CDR3 sequences, roughly 22% seen once. The study's findings and limits: It was a median around seven months before onset that the model predicted ophthalmopathy. A model of 13 V-J pairs discriminated ophthalmopathy from stable hyperthyroidism.

This clonotype was detected a few times. Its antigen remains unidentified. CDR3 length: 12 residues. V lost 7 bases and J lost 7; bases outside the gene matches: 9. The germline gives CDR1 SQVTM, CDR2 ANQGSEA. The sequence came from a man aged 25-45 years with Graves' ophthalmopathy. Sample: blood. V usage is TRBV29-1 and J usage is TRBJ1-2; 7 bases align to TRBD1. CDR3 amino acids: CSAARQGAGYTF. The CDR3, as DNA: TGCAGCGCCGCAAGACAGGGAGCTGGCTACACCTTC.